Here is one T cell receptor beta chain with its context. Its cognate antigen is unknown. The data belong to a study of cytomegalovirus exposure and HLA in healthy donors. Whole-study findings and limits: In an earlier analysis, about 87% or about 30%: the productive usage of most TCR beta V segments. Usually a TCR sequence was rare, but some public TCRs were found in many donors. Sequencing artifact likely explains a cluster of highly shared sequence variants.

Healthy bone marrow donors made up the donors. PCR amplification relied on 60 Vbeta primers (plus 13 Jbeta primers). Clones were read by immunoSEQ multiplex PCR, and TCRdb kept only the in-frame ones, dropping some. Of about 200,000 clones in the sample, approximately 82% were seen once. The CDR3 loop spans 20 amino acids. Trimming removed 3 bases from V and 0 bases from J; junction bases left unmatched: 17. Per germline, CDR1 SGHNT and CDR2 YYREEE (reference sequence). This chain connects TRBV5-4 to TRBJ2-2, with 7 bases fitting TRBD1. The clonotype comes from a male donor in good health and CMV-seronegative. Sequenced: PBMCs. The CDR3 DNA reads TGTGCCAGCAGCTACCTAGTAGGGGGCTGGCAGCGGACGAACACCGGGGAGCTGTTTTTT. As protein: CASSYLVGGWQRTNTGELFF.